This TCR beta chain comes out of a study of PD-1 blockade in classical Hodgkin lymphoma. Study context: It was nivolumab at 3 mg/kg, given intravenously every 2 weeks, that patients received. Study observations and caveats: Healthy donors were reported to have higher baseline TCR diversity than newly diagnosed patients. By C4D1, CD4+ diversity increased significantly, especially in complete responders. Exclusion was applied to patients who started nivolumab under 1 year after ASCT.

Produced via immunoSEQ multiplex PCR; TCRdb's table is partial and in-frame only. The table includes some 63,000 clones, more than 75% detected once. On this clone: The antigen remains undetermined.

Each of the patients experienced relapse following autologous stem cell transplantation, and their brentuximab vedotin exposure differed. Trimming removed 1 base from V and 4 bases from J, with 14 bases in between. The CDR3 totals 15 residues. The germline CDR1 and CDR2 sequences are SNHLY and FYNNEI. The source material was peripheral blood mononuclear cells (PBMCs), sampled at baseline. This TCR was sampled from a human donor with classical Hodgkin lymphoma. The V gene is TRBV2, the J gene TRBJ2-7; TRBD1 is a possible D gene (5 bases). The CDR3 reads CASSEGRVGMYEQYF. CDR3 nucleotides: TGTGCCAGCAGTGAAGGCAGGGTCGGAATGTACGAGCAGTACTTC.